This passage covers 31 T cell receptor beta chains from one sample sequenced in a study of control samples from healthy donors and cancer patients. Data came from immunoSEQ multiplex PCR; TCRdb stores just in-frame clones and leaves some out. Found here are 45,000 to 65,000 clones, around nine tenths of them singletons; the top ten hold approximately 40%. The sample was PBMCs. These receptors all come from a man aged 50-60 years with head and neck cancer.

The CDR3 DNA follows: TGTGCCAGTACTAGGGCGGGAGTGGGCGATGAGCAGTTCTTC. It is translated as CASTRAGVGDEQFF. The chain joins TRBV28 to TRBJ2-1, with 7 bases identical to TRBD2. V lost 9 bases and J lost 8; bases outside the gene matches: 13. Germline CDR1 is MDHEN and CDR2 is SYDVKM. The CDR3 is made up of 14 amino acids.

This clone was counted a few times. This chain links TRBV23-1 with TRBJ1-5; unclear D gene. TRBV23-1 is labeled an ORF, and its function is uncertain. The CDR3 length is 13 residues. Between the trimmed V and J ends, which lost 4 bases and 11 bases, there was a span of 15 bases. The CDR3 loop reads CASSRWAQSAQHF. The CDR3 region has the DNA TGCGCCAGCAGTCGTTGGGCTCAATCAGCCCAGCATTTT.

This rearrangement joins TRBV5-1 to TRBJ2-1; 8 nucleotides agree with TRBD2. The CDR3 covers 14 residues. V trimming: 5 bases; J trimming: 4 bases; junction bases outside the gene matches: 5. CDR1 SGHRS and CDR2 YFSETQ come from the germline V gene. This chain's CDR3 is CASSPTSGYNEQFF. For the CDR3, the DNA is TGCGCCAGCAGTCCTACTAGCGGTTACAATGAGCAGTTCTTC.

This clone has just a few counts. V gene TRBV7-2 combines with J gene TRBJ2-7; tentative D call: TRBD2 (6 bases). V shed 5 bases and J shed 5 bases, with 22 bases lying between them. The germline CDR1 and CDR2 sequences are SGHTA and FQGNSA. This CDR3 has 16 amino acids. The CDR3 reads CASSPYRGGARDEQYF. The CDR3 DNA is TGTGCCAGCAGCCCCTACCGAGGCGGGGCTAGGGACGAGCAGTACTTC.

The CDR3 region is CASSSGVADSYEQYF. The CDR3 DNA is TGTGCCAGCAGCTCCGGGGTAGCGGACTCCTACGAGCAGTACTTC. This chain connects TRBV11-3 to TRBJ2-7; D might be TRBD2 (6 bases). The CDR3 length is 15 residues. Germline loops: CDR1 SGHNT, CDR2 YENEEA. Trimming removed 4 bases at V and 0 bases at J, with 13 bases between. Combining the CDR3 with reference TRBV11-3 and TRBJ2-7 gives the whole variable domain EAGVVQSPRYKIIEKKQPVAFWCNPISGHNTLYWYLQNLGQGPELLIRYENEEAVDDSQLPKDRFSAERLKGVDSTLKIQPAELGDSAVYLCASSSGVADSYEQYFGPGTRLTVT.

The J gene is TRBJ2-5, the V gene TRBV6-5; 10 bases line up with TRBD1. V was clipped by 6 bases and J by 4 bases; unmatched bases: 5. In germline, CDR1 is MNHEY, CDR2 SVGAGI. This CDR3 is built from 14 residues. This chain's CDR3 is CASSQDRGLETQYF. CDR3 bases: TGTGCCAGCAGCCAAGACAGGGGGCTAGAGACCCAGTACTTC.

This chain joins TRBV6-2 or TRBV6-3 and TRBJ2-6; D gene ambiguous. Trimming pared 5 bases from V and 0 bases from J, leaving 11 bases between. Germline V gives CDR1 MNHEY, CDR2 SVGEGT. The CDR3 spans 16 residues. The CDR3 DNA follows: TGTGCCAGCAGTCCCCTGTGGGGCTCTGGGGCCAACGTCCTGACTTTC. This sequence encodes CASSPLWGSGANVLTF.

The J gene is TRBJ2-5, the V gene TRBV30; TRBD1 might be the D (5 bases). The V gene lost 4 bases and the J gene lost 7 bases, with 16 bases spanning the gap. CDR1 is GTSNPN and CDR2 is SVGIG in the germline V gene (reference sequence). CDR3 length: 13 residues. The CDR3 region is CAWTFGAPGTQYF. CDR3 DNA sequence: TGTGCCTGGACCTTTGGGGCTCCCGGGACCCAGTACTTC.

The chain employs TRBV2 and TRBJ1-5; no definite D call. This CDR3 contains 13 residues. Germline assignment: CDR1 SNHLY and CDR2 FYNNEI. Trimming cost V 6 bases and J 2 bases, with 8 bases left between them. CDR3 DNA sequence: TGTGCCAGCAGGGTCCGTGGCAATCAGCCCCAGCATTTT. Its protein is CASRVRGNQPQHF.

The chain employs TRBV7-6 and TRBJ2-7; D may correspond to TRBD1 or TRBD2 (7 bases each). The CDR3 contains 15 residues. V lost 2 bases to trimming and J lost 0 bases, with 11 bases between them. Germline-derived CDR1 and CDR2 are SGHVS and FNYEAQ. The CDR3 reads CASSLSGTVSYEQYF. The CDR3 DNA sequence: TGTGCCAGCAGCTTAAGCGGGACAGTCTCCTACGAGCAGTACTTC.

The V gene is TRBV3-1 (or the pseudogene TRBV3-2), the J gene TRBJ1-3; D is unclear. The V end lost 0 bases, the J end lost 0 bases, and 9 bases lay between the germline ends. CDR3 length: 16 amino acids. Per germline, CDR1 LGHDT and CDR2 YNNKEL (reference sequence). For the CDR3, the DNA is TGTGCCAGCAGCCAAGAAGGGCAGATCTCTGGAAACACCATATATTTT. Its translation: CASSQEGQISGNTIYF.

The V call is TRBV7-3, the J call TRBJ2-2; TRBD2 matches 10 bases. The CDR3 has 16 amino acids. Trimming at V came to 5 bases and at J to 4 bases, leaving 7 bases not matched to a gene. Germline CDR1 is SGHTA and CDR2 is FQGTGA. CDR3: CASSLASGGFTGELFF. The CDR3 DNA is TGTGCCAGCAGCCTCGCTAGCGGGGGCTTCACCGGGGAGCTGTTTTTT.

The V call is TRBV9, the J call TRBJ2-5, with 16 bases matching TRBD2. The V gene end was trimmed by 7 bases and the J gene end by 4 bases; junction bases not matched to a gene: 10. CDR1 and CDR2 from the germline V gene are SGDLS and YYNGEE. The CDR3 loop spans 17 amino acids. CDR3: CASAEGLAGGPGETQYF. The DNA for the CDR3 is TGTGCCAGCGCCGAGGGACTAGCGGGAGGGCCGGGAGAGACCCAGTACTTC.

This clone was detected a few times. The rearrangement joins TRBV5-1 to TRBJ2-1; TRBD1 matches 9 bases. J gave up 2 bases and V 3 bases, and 3 bases lay outside the gene matches. CDR3 length: 15 residues. CDR1 and CDR2 (germline): SGHRS, YFSETQ. This CDR3 reads CASSYGTGPYNEQFF. The CDR3 DNA reads TGCGCCAGCAGCTATGGGACAGGGCCCTACAATGAGCAGTTCTTC.

This clone was observed a handful of times. The CDR3 sequence is CASSSLPSGHQPQHF. The CDR3, as DNA: TGTGCCAGCAGTTCCCTTCCCTCAGGGCATCAGCCCCAGCATTTT. The V and J genes are TRBV6-6 and TRBJ1-5; D possibly corresponds to TRBD1 (5 bases). This CDR3 spans 15 amino acids. The germline V gene has CDR1 MNHNY and CDR2 SVGAGI (reference sequence). The V and J ends lost 4 bases and 5 bases respectively, with 15 bases between them.

This chain joins TRBV10-3 and TRBJ1-2; no clear D gene. V lost 4 bases and J 6 bases, leaving 6 bases between the germline ends. The CDR3 has 11 amino acids. Germline V gene lookup returns CDR1 ENHRY and CDR2 SYGVKD. The CDR3 DNA sequence: TGTGCCATCAGTGCCGGGGATGGCTACACCTTC. This encodes CAISAGDGYTF.

The chain is built from TRBV12-3 or TRBV12-4 and TRBJ2-5; no clear D. The V and J ends lost 4 bases and 5 bases respectively, with 8 bases between them. This CDR3 has 12 residues. This CDR3 is CASSYGGETQYF. CDR3 nucleotides: TGTGCCAGCAGTTACGGTGGGGAGACCCAGTACTTC.

V and J are TRBV7-8 and TRBJ1-6; maybe TRBD1 (5 bases). CDR3 size: 19 residues. Germline CDR1 is SGHVS and CDR2 is FQNEAQ. V was clipped by 1 base and J by 4 bases, with 20 bases between them. The CDR3 spells CASSLVRLAGPIYNSPLHF. The CDR3 nucleotides are TGTGCCAGCAGCTTAGTTCGGCTCGCAGGGCCCATTTATAATTCACCCCTCCACTTT.

The chain joins TRBV6-2 or TRBV6-3 to TRBJ1-3; weak D call: TRBD1 (6 bases). The germline gives CDR1 MNHEY, CDR2 SVGEGT. Trimming left V 3 bases short and J 5 bases short, with 11 bases between. The CDR3 extends over 14 amino acids. The CDR3 DNA follows: TGTGCCAGCAGTTATGGGACATGGAGAAACACCATATATTTT. Amino acid sequence: CASSYGTWRNTIYF.

CDR3 amino acids: CASSRGREGLDEQYF. In DNA form, the CDR3 reads TGTGCCAGCAGCAGGGGGCGGGAGGGCCTCGACGAGCAGTACTTC. The J gene is TRBJ2-7, the V gene TRBV11-3, with 9 bases aligning to TRBD2. Germline CDR1 is SGHNT and CDR2 is YENEEA. The CDR3 loop spans 15 amino acids. The ends lost 5 bases at V and 5 bases at J; junction bases unmatched: 10.

The chain combines TRBV28 with TRBJ2-7; 10 nucleotides match TRBD1. J gave up 12 bases and V 6 bases, and 11 bases lay outside the gene matches. CDR1 and CDR2 from the germline V gene are MDHEN and SYDVKM. The CDR3 sequence is 13 residues long. The CDR3 protein is CASSAGTGVSWYF. The DNA of the CDR3 is TGTGCCAGCAGCGCCGGGACAGGGGTTTCGTGGTACTTC.

The chain couples TRBV29-1 to TRBJ2-7; 8 bases map to TRBD2. This CDR3 region has 15 residues. Per the germline V gene, CDR1 is SQVTM and CDR2 is ANQGSEA. Unmatched junction bases numbered 7, after V lost 1 base and J lost 2 bases. CDR3 sequence: CSVEGGRTSPYEQYF. The CDR3 nucleotides read TGCAGCGTTGAAGGAGGGAGGACTAGCCCCTACGAGCAGTACTTC.

This sequence joins TRBV27 and TRBJ1-5; 8 bases match TRBD1. The V gene end was trimmed by 5 bases and the J gene end by 4 bases; junction bases not matched to a gene: 10. The CDR3 consists of 16 residues. Germline V gene sequence: CDR1 MNHEY, CDR2 SMNVEV (reference sequence). The CDR3 loop is CASSPISRGQNQPQHF. For the CDR3, the DNA is TGTGCCAGCAGTCCTATAAGCAGGGGGCAGAATCAGCCCCAGCATTTT.

The chain links TRBV9 to TRBJ2-1, with D perhaps matching TRBD2 (6 bases). V lost 2 bases and J lost 8, with 17 bases in between. CDR1 and CDR2 from the germline V gene are SGDLS and YYNGEE. The CDR3 loop spans 15 amino acids. DNA for the CDR3: TGTGCCAGCAGCGTGAGGCCGGGAGAAGTTTATGAGCAGTTCTTC. Protein sequence: CASSVRPGEVYEQFF. The variable domain in full, with the rest retrieved from reference TRBV9 and TRBJ2-1, is DSGVTQTPKHLITATGQRVTLRCSPRSGDLSVYWYQQSLDQGLQFLIQYYNGEERAKGNILERFSAQQFPDLHSELNLSSLELGDSALYFCASSVRPGEVYEQFFGPGTRLTVL.

This clone showed up just once. V usage is TRBV11-2 and J usage is TRBJ2-7, with 7 bases lining up with TRBD2. CDR1 and CDR2 from the germline V gene are SGHAT and FQNNGV. The CDR3 contains 15 residues. With 1 base clipped from V and 3 bases from J, the junction kept 6 bases outside the gene matches. CDR3 protein: CASSLVGGGFYEQYF. DNA of the CDR3: TGTGCCAGCAGCTTAGTGGGGGGGGGATTCTACGAGCAGTACTTC.

The gene calls are TRBV2 and TRBJ1-5; TRBD1 matches at 8 bases. This CDR3 region has 16 residues. CDR1 and CDR2 from the germline V gene are SNHLY and FYNNEI. The V segment lost 8 bases and the J segment 0 bases; nucleotides outside the gene matches: 9. This chain's CDR3 is CASGTGGTYSNQPQHF. The DNA for the CDR3 is TGTGCCAGCGGAACAGGGGGGACCTATAGCAATCAGCCCCAGCATTTT.

The chain carries TRBV7-2 and TRBJ2-7; D is ambiguous. The CDR3 consists of 14 residues. Looked up from germline, CDR1 is SGHTA and CDR2 is FQGNSA. The V end lost 2 bases, the J end lost 6 bases, and 14 bases lay between the germline ends. CDR3 nucleotide sequence: TGTGCCAGCAGCTTATTGGGGTCCGGGCTCGAGCAGTACTTC. Amino acids: CASSLLGSGLEQYF.

V and J are TRBV19 and TRBJ1-1; D is uncertain. This CDR3 contains 13 residues. V lost 3 bases and J 4 bases, leaving 9 bases between the germline ends. The germline V gene encodes CDR1 LNHDA and CDR2 SQIVND (reference sequence). CDR3 DNA: TGTGCCAGTAGTATGAGGGAGTTCACTGAAGCTTTCTTT. It translates to CASSMREFTEAFF. The whole variable domain, filled in from reference TRBV19 and TRBJ1-1, reads DGGITQSPKYLFRKEGQNVTLSCEQNLNHDAMYWYRQDPGQGLRLIYYSQIVNDFQKGDIAEGYSVSREKKESFPLTVTSAQKNPTAFYLCASSMREFTEAFFGQGTRLTVV.

The chain links TRBV7-9 to TRBJ2-7, with D tentatively TRBD1 (5 bases). Germline V CDR1 and CDR2: SEHNR, FQNEAQ (reference sequence). This CDR3 contains 12 residues. V lost 4 bases, J lost 6 bases, and 10 bases lay in between. CDR3 nucleotide sequence: TGTGCCAGCAGCTCCTCAGGGCCCGAGCAGTACTTC. It encodes CASSSSGPEQYF.

CDR3 DNA: TGTGCCAGCAGCCAAATCTCCTTGGGGCCCCAGCATTTT. It encodes CASSQISLGPQHF. The chain recombines TRBV7-2 with TRBJ1-5; D is ambiguous. V lost 5 bases and J 9 bases, leaving 14 bases between the germline ends. Germline V lookup: CDR1 SGHTA, CDR2 FQGNSA. The CDR3 contains 13 residues.

CDR3 protein: CASSSGLAVSTKNIQYF. The CDR3 DNA reads TGTGCCAGCAGTTCGGGACTAGCGGTCAGTACCAAAAACATTCAGTACTTC. The chain uses TRBV27 and TRBJ2-4; the match to TRBD2 covers 11 bases. V gave up 4 bases and J gave up 2 bases; unmatched junction bases: 7. CDR1 and CDR2 from the germline V gene are MNHEY and SMNVEV (reference sequence). The CDR3 loop spans 17 amino acids.